The clone carrying this T cell receptor beta chain was recorded a few times. V lost 3 bases, J lost 1 base, and 8 bases lay in between. CDR1 and CDR2 (germline): SGHNT, YYREEE (reference sequence). The length of the CDR3 is 13 residues. The protocol attached unique molecular identifiers to individual cDNA molecules. TCRdb reprocessed the 5' RACE reads with MiXCR, giving one entry per CDR3 protein. The sample shows around 55,000 distinct CDR3 sequences, more than 12% of them seen only once. The data belong to a study of early T cells in non-severe SARS-CoV-2 infection. Sequenced here: whole blood, sampled at baseline. The J gene is TRBJ2-7, the V gene TRBV5-4; unclear D gene. This clonotype originated in an adult who was a healthcare worker with PCR-confirmed SARS-CoV-2 infection or an uninfected control (not recorded which). CDR3 region: CASSWARSYEQYF. CDR3 DNA: TGTGCCAGCAGCTGGGCGAGGTCCTACGAGCAGTACTTC.